Listed below are T cell receptor beta chains from one sample, sequenced in a study of beta chain features in type 1 diabetes. The table came from immunoSEQ multiplex PCR; TCRdb's copy has only in-frame clones and leaves some out. The table lists hundreds of thousands of clones, 30% of them singletons, with around 0.065% in the top ten. Input material: naive CD4+ T cells from blood. The receptors were sampled from a man aged 18 to 30 in good health. Both conserved end residues are part of each CDR3. A D gene is named only where the DNA matches it firmly. Only part of the rows carry a size: once, few, many, or a class if the clone is expanded.

J | D | V | size | CDR3 | DNA
TRBJ2-3 | TRBD2 | TRBV9 | . | CASSVELAGGRGTDTQYF | TGTGCCAGCAGCGTAGAACTAGCGGGAGGGAGGGGCACAGATACGCAGTATTTT
TRBJ2-1 | . | TRBV20-1 | . | CSASAGYEQFF | TGCAGTGCATCAGCGGGCTATGAGCAGTTCTTC
TRBJ2-5 | . | TRBV5-4 | . | CASSLKGGAETQYF | TGTGCCAGCAGCTTAAAGGGGGGCGCAGAGACCCAGTACTTC
TRBJ2-5 | . | TRBV5-1 | . | CASSLGGLGLRGQETQYF | TGCGCCAGCAGCTTGGGGGGGCTTGGCCTGCGTGGGCAAGAGACCCAGTACTTC
TRBJ2-5 | TRBD1 | TRBV11-1 | few | CASKRTGEETQYF | TGTGCCAGCAAGCGGACAGGGGAAGAGACCCAGTACTTC
TRBJ2-1 | TRBD2 | TRBV28 | . | CASSFPGLAGVFGEQFF | TGTGCCAGCAGTTTCCCCGGACTAGCGGGAGTTTTCGGTGAGCAGTTCTTC
TRBJ2-5 | . | TRBV5-1 | . | CASTLGGGKETQYF | TGCGCCAGCACGCTCGGAGGAGGGAAAGAGACCCAGTACTTC
TRBJ2-3 | TRBD1 | TRBV9 | . | CASSVSVAGTGTDTQYF | TGTGCCAGCAGCGTATCGGTCGCGGGGACAGGGACAGATACGCAGTATTTT
TRBJ2-1 | . | TRBV30 | . | CAWTPGKTYNEQFF | TGTGCCTGGACACCAGGGAAAACCTACAATGAGCAGTTCTTC
TRBJ2-5 | . | TRBV5-4 | once | CASSYDSETQYF | TGTGCCAGCAGCTACGACTCGGAGACCCAGTACTTC
TRBJ2-3 | TRBD2 | TRBV7-9 | . | CASSLRGRPAVTDTQYF | TGTGCCAGCAGCTTACGCGGGAGACCGGCAGTGACAGATACGCAGTATTTT
TRBJ1-2 | . | TRBV29-1 | . | CSVEESTGNYGYTF | TGCAGCGTTGAAGAGTCAACAGGGAACTATGGCTACACCTTC
TRBJ1-3 | TRBD1 | TRBV18 | few | CASSPLQGAAGNTIYF | TGTGCCAGCTCACCACTGCAGGGGGCGGCTGGAAACACCATATATTTT
TRBJ2-7 | TRBD2 | TRBV7-2 | . | CASSLGASGAYEQYF | TGTGCCAGCAGCTTAGGTGCTAGCGGGGCCTACGAGCAGTACTTC
TRBJ2-5 | TRBD2 | TRBV25-1 | . | CASSDSAGAGKTQYF | TGTGCCAGCAGTGACTCGGCGGGAGCAGGGAAGACCCAGTACTTC
TRBJ2-5 | TRBD1 | TRBV7-2 | . | CASSRGTITGVQETQYF | TGTGCCAGCAGCCGCGGAACTATAACAGGGGTGCAAGAGACCCAGTACTTC
TRBJ1-5 | TRBD1 | TRBV9 | . | CASSAGQPNQPQHF | TGTGCCAGCAGCGCGGGACAGCCCAATCAGCCCCAGCATTTT
TRBJ2-2 | . | TRBV18 | . | CASSPRDRGAAGELFF | TGTGCCAGCTCACCACGGGATCGTGGGGCCGCCGGGGAGCTGTTTTTT
TRBJ2-7 | . | TRBV15 | . | CATSRDLTGTYEQYF | TGTGCCACCAGCAGAGATCTTACCGGGACCTACGAGCAGTACTTC
TRBJ2-1 | . | TRBV29-1 | few | CSVEWGYNEQFF | TGCAGCGTTGAATGGGGTTACAATGAGCAGTTCTTC
TRBJ2-1 | . | TRBV5-6 | few | CASSAVRESSYNEQFF | TGTGCCAGCAGCGCGGTCAGGGAGAGCTCCTACAATGAGCAGTTCTTC
TRBJ2-1 | TRBD1 | TRBV30 | few | CAWSRQGHEQFF | TGTGCCTGGAGTCGACAGGGGCATGAGCAGTTCTTC
TRBJ2-7 | . | TRBV7-2 | . | CASSPRGSSYEQYF | TGTGCCAGCAGCCCGAGGGGTAGCTCCTACGAGCAGTACTTC
TRBJ2-5 | . | TRBV7-2 | . | CASSAHGGRQETQYF | TGTGCCAGCAGCGCCCACGGGGGGCGCCAAGAGACCCAGTACTTC
TRBJ2-3 | TRBD1 | TRBV11-3 | . | CASSAQTGTGGLDTQYF | TGTGCCAGCAGCGCGCAAACCGGGACAGGGGGCCTGGATACGCAGTATTTT